Presented here are 5 T cell receptor beta chains from one specimen sequenced in a study of blood T cell repertoires in COVID-19. Assay used: immunoSEQ multiplex PCR; TCRdb lists only in-frame clones, some missing. The table lists about 190,000 clones, more than 85% of them singletons. The sequenced sample consisted of peripheral blood. The receptor set was obtained from a man aged 35 to 55 with active or convalescent COVID-19.

This clone was found once. The rearrangement links TRBV28 to TRBJ2-3; 10 nucleotides line up with TRBD2. CDR1 is MDHEN and CDR2 is SYDVKM in the germline V gene. This CDR3 is 14 amino acids long. After removal of 5 bases from V and 5 bases from J, the junction contained 4 bases not matched to a gene. The CDR3 DNA follows: TGTGCCAGCAGTACTAGCGGGGTGGGAGATACGCAGTATTTT. Protein product: CASSTSGVGDTQYF. Full variable domain (rest looked up from reference TRBV28 and TRBJ2-3): DVKVTQSSRYLVKRTGEKVFLECVQDMDHENMFWYRQDPGLGLRLIYFSYDVKMKEKGDIPEGYSVSREKKERFSLILESASTNQTSMYLCASSTSGVGDTQYFGPGTRLTVL.

The chain has TRBV5-1 and TRBJ2-3; 9 nucleotides line up with TRBD2. Germline lookup yields CDR1 SGHRS and CDR2 YFSETQ. Trimming cost V 4 bases and J 2 bases; bases outside gene matches: 8. The CDR3 loop spans 16 amino acids. The DNA of the CDR3 is TGCGCCAGCAGCGATGGCGGGGGGGCCACCACAGATACGCAGTATTTT. Protein product: CASSDGGGATTDTQYF. The entire variable domain, with the rest obtained from reference TRBV5-1 and TRBJ2-3, is as follows: KAGVTQTPRYLIKTRGQQVTLSCSPISGHRSVSWYQQTPGQGLQFLFEYFSETQRNKGNFPGRFSGRQFSNSRSEMNVSTLELGDSALYLCASSDGGGATTDTQYFGPGTRLTVL.

The chain couples TRBV28 to TRBJ1-2; 7 nucleotides agree with TRBD1. With 2 bases clipped from V and 2 bases from J, the junction kept 2 bases outside the gene matches. CDR3 size: 14 residues. Germline lookup yields CDR1 MDHEN and CDR2 SYDVKM. CDR3 in amino acids: CASSLPQGNYGYTF. The CDR3, as DNA: TGTGCCAGCAGTTTACCACAGGGGAACTATGGCTACACCTTC.

The chain recombines TRBV6-1 with TRBJ1-5, with D possibly TRBD1 on 5 matching bases. CDR3 length: 20 residues. The germline V gene encodes CDR1 MNHNS and CDR2 SASEGT. V lost 0 bases to trimming and J lost 11 bases, with 32 bases between them. In DNA form, the CDR3 reads TGTGCCAGCAGTGAAGCACGATCTGGTGTGGGACTTGGGCTCGGGGAGGCCCAGCATTTT. The encoded protein is CASSEARSGVGLGLGEAQHF.

This clone was seen a few times. The same CDR3 arises from other DNA sequences in this sample as well. V gene TRBV12-3 or TRBV12-4 combines with J gene TRBJ1-5; D is perhaps TRBD1 (5 bases). The CDR3 consists of 13 residues. V gave up 2 bases and J gave up 5 bases, with 7 bases separating them. Here the CDR3 DNA reads TGTGCCAGCAGTTTACGGGGGGATCAGCCCCAGCATTTT. It codes for CASSLRGDQPQHF.